The 20 T cell receptor beta chains reported below all come from one sample, sequenced in a study of shared clonotypes between healthy human individuals. Positively selected for CCR7, the CD45RO-negative cells used as naive CD8 cells excluded terminally differentiated effector memory CD45RA+ cells. Profiled with immunoSEQ multiplex PCR; TCRdb holds only in-frame clones, not every one. The sample consists of 600,000 or so clones, roughly 96% of them appearing once. Input material: naive CD8+ T cells sorted from blood. These receptors were obtained from a woman in her thirties in good health.

The genes are TRBV13 and TRBJ2-7; D is unresolved. This CDR3 has 13 amino acids. In germline, CDR1 is PRHDT, CDR2 FYEKMQ (reference sequence). V was cut by 1 base and J by 2 bases, with 6 bases left in between. CDR3 residues: CASSLESAYEQYF. CDR3 coding DNA: TGTGCCAGCAGCTTAGAAAGTGCCTACGAGCAGTACTTC.

The V and J genes are TRBV11-2 and TRBJ2-7; D not resolved. The V gene lost 6 bases and the J gene lost 5 bases, with 5 bases spanning the gap. Germline V CDR1 and CDR2: SGHAT, FQNNGV. This CDR3 spans 10 amino acids. CDR3 residues: CASRGNEQYF. For the CDR3, the DNA is TGTGCCAGCAGGGGGAACGAGCAGTACTTC.

The chain combines TRBV19 with TRBJ2-7; perhaps TRBD2 as D (5 bases). This CDR3 spans 15 amino acids. Germline-derived CDR1 and CDR2 are LNHDA and SQIVND (reference sequence). V was clipped by 6 bases and J by 3 bases, with 18 bases between them. The CDR3 DNA reads as TGTGCCAGTAGACTCACTAGTGTTGGGTACTACGAGCAGTACTTC. Protein product: CASRLTSVGYYEQYF. The full variable domain, with the rest looked up from reference TRBV19 and TRBJ2-7, is DGGITQSPKYLFRKEGQNVTLSCEQNLNHDAMYWYRQDPGQGLRLIYYSQIVNDFQKGDIAEGYSVSREKKESFPLTVTSAQKNPTAFYLCASRLTSVGYYEQYFGPGTRLTVT.

The chain joins TRBV9 to TRBJ1-1; unclear D gene. The V and J ends lost 3 bases and 6 bases respectively, with 6 bases between them. CDR3 length equals 11 residues. Germline CDR1 is SGDLS and CDR2 is YYNGEE. The CDR3 spells CASSDTPEAFF. CDR3 DNA: TGTGCCAGCAGCGATACGCCTGAAGCTTTCTTT.

The rearrangement links TRBV28 to TRBJ1-5; 7 bases map to TRBD1. The V segment lost 3 bases and the J segment 4 bases; nucleotides outside the gene matches: 9. CDR1 MDHEN and CDR2 SYDVKM come from the germline V gene. The length of the CDR3 is 16 residues. In nucleotides, the CDR3 is TGTGCCAGCAGTTTGTTCTCCGGGACAGTTAATCAGCCCCAGCATTTT. Translation gives CASSLFSGTVNQPQHF.

This rearrangement joins TRBV9 to TRBJ2-4; D is ambiguous. CDR1 is SGDLS and CDR2 is YYNGEE in the germline V gene. The CDR3 is 14 amino acids. The germline V and J ends were trimmed by 0 bases and 9 bases, with 13 bases remaining between them. CDR3 in DNA: TGTGCCAGCAGCGTAGGGACCACTGATGGCATTCAGTACTTC. This gives the protein CASSVGTTDGIQYF.

The rearrangement links TRBV18 to TRBJ2-3; TRBD1 agrees at 7 bases. There are 15 residues in the CDR3. Trimming cost V 6 bases and J 5 bases; bases outside gene matches: 11. Germline V lookup: CDR1 KGHSH, CDR2 LQKENI. CDR3 amino acids: CASSPGFRGLDTQYF. The CDR3 DNA sequence: TGTGCCAGCTCCCCGGGGTTCAGGGGGTTAGATACGCAGTATTTT.

The V gene is TRBV28, the J gene TRBJ1-1; no reliable D call. CDR3 length equals 14 residues. Trimming left V 6 bases short and J 1 base short, with 12 bases between. From germline, CDR1 is MDHEN and CDR2 SYDVKM. The CDR3: CASSPLLGNTEAFF. The CDR3 DNA sequence: TGTGCCAGCAGCCCCCTATTGGGGAACACTGAAGCTTTCTTT.

The V and J genes are TRBV10-2 and TRBJ2-7, with D possibly being TRBD1 or TRBD2 (5 bases each). CDR3 size: 15 residues. Germline CDR1 WSHSY, CDR2 SAAADI. V was cut by 3 bases and J by 4 bases, with 16 bases left in between. CDR3 nucleotide sequence: TGCGCCAGCAGTGATCCCGGGACCTGGCGGTACGAGCAGTACTTC. Its protein product is CASSDPGTWRYEQYF.

The rearrangement links TRBV30 to TRBJ1-5, with 9 bases fitting TRBD1. Losses at the gene ends were 5 bases for V and 7 bases for J; bases not matched to a gene: 9. CDR1 and CDR2 from the germline V gene are GTSNPN and SVGIG (reference sequence). The CDR3 covers 14 residues. The CDR3 DNA sequence: TGTGCCTGGTCCCTGGGACAGGGTACGCAGCCCCAGCATTTT. Amino acid sequence: CAWSLGQGTQPQHF. The full variable domain, completed using reference TRBV30 and TRBJ1-5, is SQTIHQWPATLVQPVGSPLSLECTVEGTSNPNLYWYRQAAGRGLQLLFYSVGIGQISSEVPQNLSASRPQDRQFILSSKKLLLSDSGFYLCAWSLGQGTQPQHFGDGTRLSIL.

This chain uses TRBV19 with TRBJ1-2; 7 bases match TRBD1. V shed 3 bases and J 1 base; nucleotides not matched to a gene: 8. This CDR3 has 16 residues. Germline loops: CDR1 LNHDA, CDR2 SQIVND (reference sequence). In DNA form, the CDR3 reads TGTGCCAGTAGTATGACAGGGTCGGGCCTTAACTATGGCTACACCTTC. Amino acid sequence: CASSMTGSGLNYGYTF. Together with reference TRBV19 and TRBJ1-2, the CDR3 gives the full variable domain: DGGITQSPKYLFRKEGQNVTLSCEQNLNHDAMYWYRQDPGQGLRLIYYSQIVNDFQKGDIAEGYSVSREKKESFPLTVTSAQKNPTAFYLCASSMTGSGLNYGYTFGSGTRLTVV.

In regard to this clone: A read error may account for a junction end that differs from germline. The gene calls are TRBV6-4 and TRBJ2-7; no reliable D call. The CDR3 length is 12 residues. Germline CDR1 MRHNA, CDR2 SNTAGT. The CDR3 DNA follows: TGTGCCAGCAGTGCGAGCAACGGCGAGCGACACTTC. This translates into CASSASNGERHF.

The chain employs TRBV2 and TRBJ2-7, with 8 bases that match TRBD2. The CDR3 has 16 residues. Trimming took 8 bases from V and 0 from J; bases not matched to a gene: 12. Germline V gene data show CDR1 as SNHLY and CDR2 as FYNNEI. DNA for the CDR3: TGTGCCAGCCGGCGGGTAGCGGGGCCCAGCTCCTACGAGCAGTACTTC. Translating gives CASRRVAGPSSYEQYF.

The V call is TRBV29-1, the J call TRBJ1-2; 7 bases align to TRBD1. Trimming cost V 3 bases and J 2 bases; bases outside gene matches: 6. This CDR3 is built from 14 residues. The germline V gene has CDR1 SQVTM and CDR2 ANQGSEA. DNA for the CDR3: TGCAGCGTTGAGTCCGGGACAGAGAACTATGGCTACACCTTC. Translating gives CSVESGTENYGYTF.

This rearrangement joins TRBV28 to TRBJ2-7, with 13 positions matching TRBD2. There are 18 residues in the CDR3. Germline lookup yields CDR1 MDHEN and CDR2 SYDVKM. Trimming at V came to 7 bases and at J to 2 bases, leaving 14 bases not matched to a gene. The CDR3 nucleotides are TGTGCCAGCAACCTTGCGCGGACTAGCGGGAGTGTGGCCTACGAGCAGTACTTC. It yields the protein CASNLARTSGSVAYEQYF.

V usage is TRBV6-1 and J usage is TRBJ2-7; D is ambiguous. V was clipped by 1 base and J by 6 bases, with 4 bases between them. The CDR3 extends over 11 amino acids. In germline, CDR1 is MNHNS, CDR2 SASEGT. In nucleotides, the CDR3 is TGTGCCAGCAGTGAAGGGGTCGAGCAGTACTTC. This gives the protein CASSEGVEQYF.

The chain is built from TRBV27 and TRBJ2-5; 11 bases line up with TRBD2. V gave up 5 bases and J gave up 5 bases; unmatched junction bases: 7. The length of the CDR3 is 15 residues. Germline V gene lookup returns CDR1 MNHEY and CDR2 SMNVEV (reference sequence). The CDR3 DNA reads TGTGCCAGCAGTGGAACTAGCGGGAGTAAGGAGACCCAGTACTTC. Its protein is CASSGTSGSKETQYF.

The chain carries TRBV4-2 and TRBJ2-3; 12 bases map to TRBD2. The CDR3 spans 18 residues. Germline CDR1 LGHNA, CDR2 YNFKEQ. V shed 0 bases, J shed 2 bases, and the junction held 6 bases outside the gene matches. The CDR3 region has the DNA TGTGCCAGCAGCCAAGACCCCACTAGCGGGAGGATCACAGATACGCAGTATTTT. It encodes CASSQDPTSGRITDTQYF.

This chain joins TRBV9 and TRBJ1-1; D is ambiguous. V was clipped by 1 base and J by 3 bases, with 10 bases between them. The CDR3 length is 14 residues. Germline V gene sequence: CDR1 SGDLS, CDR2 YYNGEE. The CDR3 region has the DNA TGTGCCAGCAGCGTATTCGGGTCGCACACTGAAGCTTTCTTT. Protein product: CASSVFGSHTEAFF.

This clone has a handful of counts. The CDR3 region has the DNA TGTGCCAGCAGCGTAGCAGGGCGGGAGCAGTTCTTC. This sequence encodes CASSVAGREQFF. The V gene is TRBV9, the J gene TRBJ2-1, with D tentatively TRBD1 (5 bases). Trimming took 0 bases from V and 10 from J, leaving 8 bases between them. The germline gives CDR1 SGDLS, CDR2 YYNGEE. This CDR3 contains 12 residues. Variable domain in full (rest from reference TRBV9 and TRBJ2-1): DSGVTQTPKHLITATGQRVTLRCSPRSGDLSVYWYQQSLDQGLQFLIQYYNGEERAKGNILERFSAQQFPDLHSELNLSSLELGDSALYFCASSVAGREQFFGPGTRLTVL.